This T cell receptor beta chain came from a study of human T cells and chemical hapten exposure. Study details: Sensitization used 2% DPC on roughly 2 cm by roughly 2 cm upper inner arm skin. In the roughly 24-week study, patients were dosed weekly with diphenylcyclopropenone on the scalp throughout. Yields of TCR per sample differed, chiefly owing to small differences in pooled library volume.

During construction of the library, unique molecular identifiers were attached to individual cDNA molecules for quantitative, reproducible TCR counting. TCRdb fed the RACE reads into MiXCR, producing one record per CDR3 protein. The sample lists approximately 74,000 distinct CDR3 sequences, around a third occurring once. Time point indicated: patch test 1, 2 weeks after DPC sensitization. The treatment was: therapeutic diphenylcyclopropenone sensitization with weekly scalp DPC. This clonotype has just a few counts. Germline trimming cut 4 bases from V and 2 bases from J; bases unmatched to any gene: 8. Germline V gene data show CDR1 as MNHEY and CDR2 as SVGAGI. There are 16 residues in the CDR3.

This receptor was identified in a man in his forties or fifties with alopecia areata. Some clones in this sample may be carry-over from other donors' samples. The source was whole blood, collected in connection with sensitization to the hapten diphenylcyclopropenone (DPC). The gene calls are TRBV6-5 and TRBJ2-3; 8 bases are shared with TRBD2. Written as DNA, the CDR3 is TGTGCCAGCAGTTCCCGATTTAGCGGGATCACAGATACGCAGTATTTT. Translation: CASSSRFSGITDTQYF.